The source of this TCR beta chain is a study of T cells after yellow fever vaccination. TCRdb reanalysed the 5' RACE reads using MiXCR and keeps one entry per CDR3 protein. The sample holds approximately 550,000 distinct CDR3 sequences, approximately 12% seen once. This CDR3 has 14 residues. Germline CDR1 is LNHDA and CDR2 is SQIVND (reference sequence). V gave up 4 bases and J gave up 6 bases; unmatched junction bases: 6. This specimen was PBMCs, taken on the day of the yellow fever booster vaccination. The chain employs TRBV19 and TRBJ2-1; 7 bases line up with TRBD2. This receptor was taken from a man aged 30-40 years who received the YFV17D yellow fever vaccine. The CDR3 sequence is CASSTRAGFNEQFF. CDR3 DNA: TGTGCCAGTAGTACACGAGCGGGATTCAATGAGCAGTTCTTC. Based on the CDR3 plus reference TRBV19 and TRBJ2-1, the full variable domain is DGGITQSPKYLFRKEGQNVTLSCEQNLNHDAMYWYRQDPGQGLRLIYYSQIVNDFQKGDIAEGYSVSREKKESFPLTVTSAQKNPTAFYLCASSTRAGFNEQFFGPGTRLTVL.